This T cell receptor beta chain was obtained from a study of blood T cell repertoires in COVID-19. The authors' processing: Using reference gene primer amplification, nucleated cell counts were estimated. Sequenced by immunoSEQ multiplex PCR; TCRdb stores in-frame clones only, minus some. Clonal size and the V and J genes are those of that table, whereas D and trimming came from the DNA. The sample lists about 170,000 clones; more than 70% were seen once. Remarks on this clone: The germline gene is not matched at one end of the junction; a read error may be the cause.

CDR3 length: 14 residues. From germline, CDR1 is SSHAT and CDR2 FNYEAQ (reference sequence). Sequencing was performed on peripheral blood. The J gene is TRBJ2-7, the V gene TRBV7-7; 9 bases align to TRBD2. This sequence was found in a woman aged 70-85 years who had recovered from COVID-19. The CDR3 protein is CASSPAGGNHEQYF. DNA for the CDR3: TGTGCTAGCAGCCCTGCGGGGGGGAACCACGAGCAGTACTTC.